These 10 T cell receptor beta chains were all obtained from the same sample, sequenced in a study of cytomegalovirus exposure and HLA in healthy donors. PCR employed 60 Vbeta and 13 Jbeta primers. The repertoire was sequenced with immunoSEQ multiplex PCR; TCRdb's copy has only in-frame clones and lacks some. This table holds 200,000 to 250,000 clones, 75% to 90% found once. The material sequenced was PBMCs. These receptor sequences come from a boy between 2 and 15 years old in good health and CMV-seronegative.

The rearrangement links TRBV13 to TRBJ2-1; 11 positions agree with TRBD2. Looked up from germline, CDR1 is PRHDT and CDR2 is FYEKMQ (reference sequence). There are 14 residues in the CDR3. The ends lost 6 bases at V and 5 bases at J; junction bases unmatched: 3. The CDR3 coding sequence is TGTGCCAGCAGTGGGACTAGCGGAAACAATGAGCAGTTCTTC. As protein: CASSGTSGNNEQFF.

This clone was seen only once. The chain carries TRBV7-8 and TRBJ1-2, with TRBD1 identical over 8 bases. Germline-derived CDR1 and CDR2 are SGHVS and FQNEAQ. The CDR3 covers 14 residues. V lost 1 base to trimming and J lost 8 bases; unmatched junction nucleotides: 6. The CDR3 loop is CASSLGQGASGYTF. The CDR3 DNA reads as TGTGCCAGCAGCTTAGGGCAGGGGGCGAGCGGCTACACCTTC.

The chain uses TRBV30 and TRBJ2-3; 7 bases fit TRBD2. V lost 3 bases and J lost 5; bases outside the gene matches: 14. The length of the CDR3 is 16 residues. Germline V gene lookup returns CDR1 GTSNPN and CDR2 SVGIG (reference sequence). CDR3 coding DNA: TGTGCCTGGAGCTCGCAGACTAGCTATCCAGGAGATACGCAGTATTTT. It yields the protein CAWSSQTSYPGDTQYF.

The J gene is TRBJ1-5, the V gene TRBV19; the D is unclear. CDR1 and CDR2 from the germline V gene are LNHDA and SQIVND (reference sequence). Between the trimmed V and J ends, which lost 3 bases and 3 bases, there was a span of 9 bases. The CDR3 runs 14 residues. CDR3 sequence: CASSIEALNQPQHF. The DNA of the CDR3 is TGTGCCAGTAGTATCGAAGCCCTCAATCAGCCCCAGCATTTT.

The J gene is TRBJ1-2, the V gene TRBV19; D may be TRBD1 (5 bases). This CDR3 is built from 13 residues. CDR1 LNHDA and CDR2 SQIVND come from the germline V gene (reference sequence). Deletions cut 9 bases from V and 2 bases from J, with 13 bases between. The CDR3 DNA sequence: TGTGCCAGCTCAGACAGAATCAACTATGGCTACACCTTC. Translating it yields CASSDRINYGYTF.

This sequence joins TRBV5-1 and TRBJ2-5, with a tentative D call TRBD2 (6 bases). Per the germline V gene, CDR1 is SGHRS and CDR2 is YFSETQ. The V end was cut by 2 bases, the J end by 2 bases, with 13 bases between. The CDR3 has 15 residues. The CDR3 DNA is TGCGCCAGCAGCTTCCAACCGGGGGTTCAAGAGACCCAGTACTTC. It codes for CASSFQPGVQETQYF.

The rearrangement links TRBV5-1 to TRBJ1-6; unclear D gene. Germline V gives CDR1 SGHRS, CDR2 YFSETQ. V lost 4 bases and J 9 bases, leaving 14 bases between the germline ends. The CDR3 totals 14 residues. CDR3 residues: CASSPNAEGSPLHF. The CDR3 DNA reads as TGCGCCAGCAGCCCCAATGCAGAGGGTTCACCCCTCCACTTT.

The chain is built from TRBV27 and TRBJ2-1; D gene uncertain. CDR3 length: 11 residues. Deletions cut 5 bases from V and 7 bases from J, with 6 bases between. From germline, CDR1 is MNHEY and CDR2 SMNVEV (reference sequence). The CDR3 DNA reads TGTGCCAGCAGTCAACGGAATGAGCAGTTCTTC. This codes for CASSQRNEQFF.

The J gene is TRBJ1-2, the V gene TRBV13, with D possibly being TRBD1 (6 bases). The CDR3 sequence is 15 residues long. Trimming cost V 6 bases and J 4 bases, with 18 bases left between them. Looked up from germline, CDR1 is PRHDT and CDR2 is FYEKMQ (reference sequence). As DNA, the CDR3 is TGTGCCAGCAGTTCCGAACAGGGAATGGGCTATGGCTACACCTTC. Translating it yields CASSSEQGMGYGYTF.

In DNA, the CDR3 is TGTGCCAGCAGCGTAAATCGGGACATGGATTCTCGGGAGCAGTTCTTC. Its translation is CASSVNRDMDSREQFF. The V gene is TRBV11-2, the J gene TRBJ2-1; D perhaps matches TRBD1 (6 bases). This CDR3 comprises 16 residues. The ends were cut back, 5 bases at V and 10 bases at J, with 24 bases in the middle. The germline CDR1 and CDR2 sequences are SGHAT and FQNNGV. Full variable domain (rest looked up from reference TRBV11-2 and TRBJ2-1): EAGVAQSPRYKIIEKRQSVAFWCNPISGHATLYWYQQILGQGPKLLIQFQNNGVVDDSQLPKDRFSAERLKGVDSTLKIQPAKLEDSAVYLCASSVNRDMDSREQFFGPGTRLTVL.